The T cell receptor (beta chain) described here comes from a study of beta chain features in type 1 diabetes. Across the whole study: Healthy donors, compared against patients, showed similar age, gender and cell yields. Study-wide points: HLA influence on TCRB rearrangement stayed unresolved here. Patients with Type 1 diabetes showed moderately but significantly shorter TCRB CDR3s in all four CD4+ subsets. Cells with high TCR expression could be over-represented by cDNA sequencing.

Comments on this clone: Its antigen is not identified.

The authors sorted CD4+ naive, central memory, regulatory and stem cell-like memory cells via CD45RO/CCR7/CD25/CD127/CD95/CD27. This CDR3 is built from 12 residues. The V end was cut by 10 bases, the J end by 5 bases, with 15 bases between. CDR1 is MNHNS and CDR2 is SASEGT in the germline V gene. As every portion of the isolated RNA was reverse transcribed, the sequencing read expressed TCRB transcripts. Using immunoSEQ multiplex PCR, the repertoire was profiled, and TCRdb retains in-frame clones only, with some absent. The data contain 600,000 to 700,000 clones, under 15% of them singletons. The sample consisted of naive CD4+ T cells from blood. The clonotype was recovered from a man aged 18 to 30 with type 1 diabetes. The chain has TRBV6-1 and TRBJ2-7; unclear D gene. The CDR3 DNA sequence: TGTGCCATGCAAGACGCGAGCCACGAGCAGTACTTC. This translates into CAMQDASHEQYF.